The 24 T cell receptor beta chains in this list originate from one sample, sequenced in a study of human T cells and chemical hapten exposure. Time point noted: patch test 3, about 24 weeks after DPC sensitization. Treatment: therapeutic diphenylcyclopropenone sensitization with weekly scalp DPC. MiXCR was run by TCRdb on the RACE reads, yielding one entry per CDR3 protein. Of 90,000 to 110,000 distinct CDR3 sequences in the sample, less than 45% were seen once. Sequenced material: whole blood, taken in connection with sensitization to the hapten diphenylcyclopropenone (DPC). Source of these receptors: a man aged 35-49 years with alopecia areata. Some clones in this sample may be carry-over from other donors' samples.

The chain is built from TRBV14 and TRBJ2-1; D is undetermined. The CDR3 covers 15 residues. V was shortened by 0 bases and J by 9 bases, with 15 bases between the two germline ends. The germline gives CDR1 SGHDN, CDR2 FVKESK. CDR3 sequence (DNA): TGTGCCAGCAGCCAAGACCCCTGGTCACTTGGTGAGCAGTTCTTC. Its translation: CASSQDPWSLGEQFF.

This clonotype has more than one count but fewer than ten. This chain's CDR3 is CAISETDPRDTQYF. For the CDR3, the DNA is TGTGCCATCAGTGAGACGGACCCACGGGATACGCAGTATTTT. The chain links TRBV10-3 to TRBJ2-3; D remains unclear. V dropped 2 bases and J dropped 6 bases, with 12 bases sitting between them. The CDR3 covers 14 residues. Germline-derived CDR1 and CDR2 are ENHRY and SYGVKD.

V is TRBV18 and J is TRBJ2-3; D is undetermined. V was pared by 2 bases and J by 6 bases, with 6 bases between. Germline lookup yields CDR1 KGHSH and CDR2 LQKENI. The CDR3 runs 12 residues. This CDR3 reads CASSPRMDTQYF. The CDR3 DNA sequence: TGTGCCAGCTCACCAAGGATGGATACGCAGTATTTT.

This sequence joins TRBV7-6 and TRBJ2-5, with D unresolved. The CDR3 consists of 15 residues. V lost 1 base and J lost 0, with 9 bases in between. Germline V gene sequence: CDR1 SGHVS, CDR2 FNYEAQ. The CDR3 DNA reads as TGTGCCAGCAGCTTAGGAACGGAGTACCAAGAGACCCAGTACTTC. This gives the protein CASSLGTEYQETQYF.

This clonotype appeared a few times. The chain uses TRBV28 and TRBJ1-2; D is perhaps TRBD1 (6 bases). Germline V lookup: CDR1 MDHEN, CDR2 SYDVKM. Trimming shortened V by 1 base and J by 4 bases, and 10 bases separated the two germline ends. The CDR3 has 14 residues. CDR3 sequence: CASSLSQGIYGYTF. DNA for the CDR3: TGTGCCAGCAGTTTATCACAGGGAATCTATGGCTACACCTTC.

J is TRBJ1-1 and V is TRBV5-6, with TRBD1 matching over 12 bases. Trimming took 4 bases from V and 1 from J; bases not matched to a gene: 14. The CDR3 spans 19 residues. CDR1 is SGHDT and CDR2 is YYEEEE in the germline V gene. The CDR3 DNA is TGTGCCAGCAGCATTGGGACAGGGGGCGAAGGTCTTTGGAACACTGAAGCTTTCTTT. Amino acid sequence: CASSIGTGGEGLWNTEAFF.

This clonotype was counted once. V is TRBV3-1 and J is TRBJ1-5; D is perhaps TRBD1 (5 bases). The CDR3 has 14 amino acids. CDR1 and CDR2 from the germline V gene are LGHDT and YNNKEL (reference sequence). V was shortened by 1 base and J by 5 bases, with 9 bases between the two germline ends. This chain's CDR3 is CASSQGAGYQPQHF. In nucleotides, the CDR3 is TGTGCCAGCAGCCAAGGGGCAGGGTATCAGCCCCAGCATTTT.

This clonotype has only a few counts. This rearrangement joins TRBV5-6 to TRBJ1-5, with D maybe TRBD1 (5 bases). CDR1 is SGHDT, CDR2 YYEEEE, per germline. V lost 4 bases and J lost 1, with 18 bases in between. This CDR3 comprises 17 residues. CDR3 coding DNA: TGTGCCAGCAGCCGTGCTGTGGGGGACCTGAGCAATCAGCCCCAGCATTTT. This translates into CASSRAVGDLSNQPQHF.

The CDR3 region is CASSFRTGGGETQYF. CDR3 sequence (DNA): TGTGCCAGCAGCTTCCGGACAGGGGGGGGCGAGACCCAGTACTTC. The J gene is TRBJ2-5, the V gene TRBV7-2; 10 positions match TRBD1. The junction had 6 bases not matched to a gene; V was cut back by 3 bases and J by 5 bases. This CDR3 region has 15 residues. Germline V gene lookup returns CDR1 SGHTA and CDR2 FQGNSA.

Only a few counts were recorded for this clonotype. The genes are TRBV7-2 and TRBJ1-2, with D maybe TRBD1 (6 bases). This CDR3 has 15 amino acids. Per the germline V gene, CDR1 is SGHTA and CDR2 is FQGNSA. V was trimmed by 3 bases and J by 2 bases, leaving 13 bases between them. CDR3 region: CASSFSDRANYGYTF. In nucleotides, the CDR3 is TGTGCCAGCAGCTTTTCGGACAGAGCGAACTATGGCTACACCTTC. The whole variable domain, filled in from reference TRBV7-2 and TRBJ1-2, reads GAGVSQSPSNKVTEKGKDVELRCDPISGHTALYWYRQSLGQGLEFLIYFQGNSAPDKSGLPSDRFSAERTGGSVSTLTIQRTQQEDSAVYLCASSFSDRANYGYTFGSGTRLTVV.

The chain has TRBV7-9 and TRBJ2-1; TRBD2 is a possible D gene (5 bases). CDR1 and CDR2 (germline): SEHNR, FQNEAQ (reference sequence). Trimming removed 5 bases at V and 4 bases at J, with 12 bases between. The CDR3 runs to 14 residues. DNA of the CDR3: TGTGCCAGCAGCCTCGGGGAGCGATACAATGAGCAGTTCTTC. It translates to CASSLGERYNEQFF.

The gene calls are TRBV7-8 and TRBJ2-3; D is unclear. Trimming pared 5 bases from V and 0 bases from J, leaving 9 bases between. Looked up from germline, CDR1 is SGHVS and CDR2 is FQNEAQ. This CDR3 spans 14 amino acids. The CDR3 loop is CASSKLPSTDTQYF. In DNA form, the CDR3 reads TGTGCCAGCAGCAAGCTCCCTAGCACAGATACGCAGTATTTT. Supplemented by reference TRBV7-8 and TRBJ2-3, the full variable domain reads GAGVSQSPRYKVAKRGQDVALRCDPISGHVSLFWYQQALGQGPEFLTYFQNEAQLDKSGLPSDRFFAERPEGSVSTLKIQRTQQEDSAVYLCASSKLPSTDTQYFGPGTRLTVL.

The sample holds a few counts of this clonotype. The CDR3 sequence is CASSYSSGTTEAFF. CDR3 DNA: TGTGCCAGCAGTTACTCCTCAGGGACCACTGAAGCTTTCTTT. This sequence joins TRBV6-5 and TRBJ1-1; D is perhaps TRBD1 (5 bases). The CDR3 is 14 residues long. Germline assignment: CDR1 MNHEY and CDR2 SVGAGI. Trimming removed 0 bases at V and 4 bases at J, with 9 bases between.

This chain connects TRBV7-8 to TRBJ2-1; possible D gene TRBD2, 6 bases. The CDR3 totals 18 residues. Germline V gives CDR1 SGHVS, CDR2 FQNEAQ. The germline V and J ends were trimmed by 3 bases and 0 bases, with 18 bases remaining between them. CDR3 residues: CASSLPDPGDSSYNEQFF. The CDR3 DNA is TGTGCCAGCAGCTTGCCGGATCCGGGAGACAGCTCCTACAATGAGCAGTTCTTC.

This clonotype showed up just a few times. This chain uses TRBV11-2 with TRBJ2-7; D uncertain. Trimming took off 3 bases at V and 3 bases at J, with 12 bases between the two ends. CDR3 size: 14 residues. From germline, CDR1 is SGHAT and CDR2 FQNNGV. The CDR3 sequence is CASSLGLTYYEQYF. The CDR3 coding sequence is TGTGCCAGCAGCTTGGGTCTGACGTACTACGAGCAGTACTTC. Filled out from reference TRBV11-2 and TRBJ2-7, the complete variable domain reads EAGVAQSPRYKIIEKRQSVAFWCNPISGHATLYWYQQILGQGPKLLIQFQNNGVVDDSQLPKDRFSAERLKGVDSTLKIQPAKLEDSAVYLCASSLGLTYYEQYFGPGTRLTVT.

This clonotype was detected a few times. V is TRBV3-1 and J is TRBJ2-5, with TRBD2 matching 12 bases. Germline CDR1 LGHDT, CDR2 YNNKEL (reference sequence). J lost 4 bases, V lost 5 bases, and 8 bases had no gene match. The CDR3 sequence is 16 residues long. CDR3 in amino acids: CASSSRLAGVIETQYF. CDR3 sequence (DNA): TGTGCCAGCAGCTCCCGACTAGCGGGAGTGATAGAGACCCAGTACTTC.

The genes are TRBV3-1 and TRBJ2-5; TRBD2 might be the D (5 bases). CDR3 length equals 13 residues. V lost 5 bases and J 5 bases, leaving 12 bases between the germline ends. The germline CDR1 and CDR2 sequences are LGHDT and YNNKEL (reference sequence). The CDR3 region is CASSNAGGETQYF. CDR3 DNA sequence: TGTGCCAGCAGCAACGCGGGCGGTGAGACCCAGTACTTC.

The gene calls are TRBV18 and TRBJ2-7, with 9 bases lining up with TRBD2. Unmatched junction bases numbered 3, after V lost 1 base and J lost 5 bases. This CDR3 comprises 14 residues. CDR1 and CDR2 from the germline V gene are KGHSH and LQKENI. CDR3 bases: TGTGCCAGCTCACCACGGGGACTAGCAAACGAGCAGTACTTC. Translation: CASSPRGLANEQYF.

This clonotype was detected only a few times. This chain links TRBV9 with TRBJ2-5; the D gene is possibly TRBD2 (5 bases). The CDR3 is 13 residues long. Germline V lookup: CDR1 SGDLS, CDR2 YYNGEE. Trimming cost V 0 bases and J 4 bases, with 7 bases left between them. Written as DNA, the CDR3 is TGTGCCAGCAGCGTAGTTGCGGGAGAGACCCAGTACTTC. It encodes CASSVVAGETQYF.

This chain uses TRBV16 with TRBJ1-2; no definite D call. The CDR3 is made up of 11 amino acids. V was shortened by 4 bases and J by 5 bases, with 5 bases between the two germline ends. CDR1 is KGHSY and CDR2 is FQNENV in the germline V gene. DNA of the CDR3: TGTGCCAGCAGCCCCCAGTATGGCTACACCTTC. This gives the protein CASSPQYGYTF.

This clonotype occurred a few times. This rearrangement joins TRBV12-3 or TRBV12-4 to TRBJ1-4; D might be TRBD1 (5 bases). The V and J ends lost 5 bases and 6 bases respectively, with 16 bases between them. The CDR3 runs 15 residues. The CDR3, as DNA: TGTGCCAGCAGTCTACAGACCCTGGGGGATGAAAAACTGTTTTTT. Translating it yields CASSLQTLGDEKLFF.

This clonotype was seen a handful of times. The chain combines TRBV9 with TRBJ2-3; 8 bases map to TRBD1. This CDR3 region has 16 residues. V trimming: 4 bases; J trimming: 0 bases; junction bases outside the gene matches: 7. Germline-derived CDR1 and CDR2 are SGDLS and YYNGEE. The CDR3 is CASSFQGATSTDTQYF. Here the CDR3 DNA reads TGTGCCAGCAGCTTTCAGGGGGCTACTAGCACAGATACGCAGTATTTT.

The V gene is TRBV5-1, the J gene TRBJ2-1; D not certain. CDR3 length equals 14 residues. Per germline, CDR1 SGHRS and CDR2 YFSETQ. Trimming removed 1 base at V and 0 bases at J, with 5 bases between. CDR3 DNA sequence: TGCGCCAGCAGCTTGCAGGACTCCTACAATGAGCAGTTCTTC. Protein sequence: CASSLQDSYNEQFF.

This clonotype turned up a few times. The chain couples TRBV20-1 to TRBJ1-1; D not resolved. V was clipped by 0 bases and J by 10 bases, with 15 bases between them. Germline V gene data show CDR1 as DFQATT and CDR2 as SNEGSKA (reference sequence). The CDR3 totals 13 residues. CDR3 coding DNA: TGCAGTGCTAGAGAGCCCCTCGTCGGGATAGCTTTCTTT. Residues: CSAREPLVGIAFF.